This TCR beta chain was documented in a study of cytomegalovirus exposure and HLA in healthy donors. Study observations and caveats: In presence/absence analyses, roughly uniform sequencing depth across donors was assumed. The investigators catalogued 164 TCR beta chains as cytomegalovirus-associated. In a later analysis, at a false discovery rate of 0.05, some 15,000 TCR beta sequences were associated with HLA alleles.

The CDR3 runs 15 residues. The germline V and J ends were trimmed by 8 bases and 0 bases, with 14 bases remaining between them. Germline CDR1 reads SNHLY; CDR2 reads FYNNEI. On this clone itself: Its target is not known.

A multiplex PCR was run with 60 Vbeta primers and 13 Jbeta primers. Using immunoSEQ multiplex PCR, the repertoire was profiled, and TCRdb retains in-frame clones only, with some absent. The table shows 160,000 or so clones, with about 80% occurring only once. This clonotype was obtained from a woman between 50 and 59 years old in good health and CMV-seronegative. The sequenced material came from PBMCs. The V and J genes are TRBV2 and TRBJ2-1; D ambiguous. The CDR3 sequence: CASAIDLSSYNEQFF. The CDR3, as DNA: TGTGCCAGCGCCATCGACTTAAGCTCCTACAATGAGCAGTTCTTC. The full variable domain, rest sourced from reference TRBV2 and TRBJ2-1, is EPEVTQTPSHQVTQMGQEVILRCVPISNHLYFYWYRQILGQKVEFLVSFYNNEISEKSEIFDDQFSVERPDGSNFTLKIRSTKLEDSAMYFCASAIDLSSYNEQFFGPGTRLTVL.